Listed below are T cell receptor beta chains from one sample, sequenced in a study of cytomegalovirus exposure and HLA in healthy donors. Some clones are missing from TCRdb's copy, which holds only in-frame ones; the method was immunoSEQ multiplex PCR. The sample consists of some 120,000 clones, about 10% of them appearing once. The sample was PBMCs. These TCRs come from a woman aged 18-29 years in good health and CMV-seropositive. The CDR3 runs from the conserved cysteine through the conserved F or W. D genes are given only for firm matches. Clone sizes are given selectively: once, few, many, or a class where the clone is expanded.

d_gene	abundance	len	v_gene	j_gene	CDR3aa	CDR3nt
TRBD2	-	15	TRBV7-9	TRBJ2-1	CASSPGGGIGNEQFF	TGTGCCAGCAGTCCGGGGGGGGGAATTGGGAATGAGCAGTTCTTC
-	few	14	TRBV5-1	TRBJ1-2	CASRPDRSSYGYTF	TGCGCCAGCAGACCAGACAGGAGTTCCTATGGCTACACCTTC
-	-	11	TRBV29-1	TRBJ2-7	CSVVAPHEQYF	TGCAGCGTTGTTGCGCCCCACGAGCAGTACTTC
-	-	13	TRBV5-8	TRBJ1-1	CASSLAGFPEAFF	TGTGCCAGCAGCTTGGCGGGGTTCCCTGAAGCTTTCTTT
-	-	14	TRBV19	TRBJ2-2	CASSTGLGAGELFF	TGTGCCAGTAGTACGGGACTTGGAGCCGGGGAGCTGTTTTTT
TRBD2	few	15	TRBV15	TRBJ2-1	CATLAGGLLYNEQFF	TGTGCCACCCTAGCGGGAGGGCTCCTCTACAATGAGCAGTTCTTC
-	few	14	TRBV28	TRBJ1-5	CASSPDSFGQPQHF	TGTGCCAGCAGTCCGGACAGCTTCGGTCAGCCCCAGCATTTT
-	few	14	TRBV15	TRBJ1-1	CATSHHEVNTEAFF	TGTGCCACCAGCCATCACGAGGTGAACACTGAAGCTTTCTTT
-	-	13	TRBV30	TRBJ1-5	CAWSNLANQPQHF	TGTGCCTGGAGTAATCTGGCCAATCAGCCCCAGCATTTT
-	few	16	TRBV15	TRBJ2-7	CATSRGVAVTAYEQYF	TGTGCCACCAGCAGGGGGGTAGCGGTAACGGCCTACGAGCAGTACTTC
-	-	18	TRBV11-3	TRBJ2-3	CASSLNLLGVTGHETQYF	TGTGCCAGCAGCTTAAACCTCCTGGGGGTGACGGGACACGAAACGCAGTATTTT
TRBD2	-	14	TRBV28	TRBJ2-2	CASDSGGSVGELFF	TGTGCCAGCGATAGCGGGGGGAGCGTCGGGGAGCTGTTTTTT
TRBD2	few	16	TRBV28	TRBJ2-1	CASSTPSGPTYNEQFF	TGTGCCAGCAGTACCCCTAGCGGGCCGACGTACAATGAGCAGTTCTTC
-	few	15	TRBV27	TRBJ2-2	CASSSAGESTGELFF	TGTGCCAGCAGTTCGGCAGGGGAGAGCACCGGGGAGCTGTTTTTT
-	-	13	TRBV14	TRBJ2-4	CASSPGNKNIQYF	TGTGCCAGCAGCCCGGGAAACAAAAACATTCAGTACTTC
-	-	14	TRBV6-1	TRBJ1-2	CASSERYRTYGYTF	TGTGCCAGCAGTGAAAGATACAGGACCTATGGCTACACCTTC
TRBD1	few	14	TRBV7-6	TRBJ1-1	CASSPGQGGTEAFF	TGTGCCAGCAGCCCTGGACAGGGTGGCACTGAAGCTTTCTTT
-	-	15	TRBV5-6	TRBJ2-1	CASSQLRSSYNEQFF	TGTGCCAGCAGCCAGCTTAGGAGCTCCTACAATGAGCAGTTCTTC
-	-	14	TRBV6-1	TRBJ1-1	CASIVGRGGAEAFF	TGTGCCAGCATTGTGGGAAGGGGAGGGGCTGAAGCTTTCTTT
TRBD2	-	16	TRBV5-5	TRBJ2-7	CASSFLIAGDNYEQYF	TGTGCCAGCAGCTTCCTTATAGCGGGAGATAACTACGAGCAGTACTTC
-	few	9	TRBV29-1	TRBJ2-1	CSVAGEQFF	TGCAGCGTTGCCGGGGAGCAGTTCTTC
-	-	14	TRBV28	TRBJ2-7	CASSLAQSSYEQYF	TGTGCCAGCTCCCTAGCGCAGAGCTCCTACGAGCAGTACTTC
TRBD1	few	16	TRBV6-4	TRBJ1-5	CASRPGQGNSNQPQHF	TGTGCCAGCAGACCGGGACAGGGGAATAGCAATCAGCCCCAGCATTTT
-	-	16	TRBV4-1	TRBJ1-4	CASSQEAGVVNEKLFF	TGCGCCAGCAGCCAAGAGGCGGGGGTAGTTAATGAAAAACTGTTTTTT
TRBD1	few	14	TRBV6-1	TRBJ2-7	CASSHEKGAPEQYF	TGTGCCAGCAGTCACGAAAAGGGGGCGCCCGAGCAGTACTTC
TRBD1	few	14	TRBV27	TRBJ1-3	CASRTGVSGNTIYF	TGTGCCAGCAGAACAGGGGTCTCTGGAAACACCATATATTTT
TRBD1	few	15	TRBV5-1	TRBJ1-3	CASSSTGGGGNTIYF	TGCGCCAGCAGCTCGACAGGGGGAGGTGGAAACACCATATATTTT
-	-	14	TRBV27	TRBJ1-2	CASTMAGGGYGYTF	TGTGCCAGCACAATGGCGGGAGGGGGTTATGGCTACACCTTC
-	few	16	TRBV18	TRBJ1-4	CASSSFFRADPEKLFF	TGTGCCAGCTCATCCTTCTTCAGGGCGGACCCTGAAAAACTGTTTTTT
TRBD2	few	19	TRBV30	TRBJ2-3	CAWSVGSPLSSGSEDTQYF	TGTGCCTGGAGTGTAGGATCCCCCCTGTCTAGCGGGAGTGAGGATACGCAGTATTTT
-	few	14	TRBV2	TRBJ1-1	CASSKGGWNTEAFF	TGTGCCAGCAGTAAAGGAGGGTGGAACACTGAAGCTTTCTTT
-	-	14	TRBV5-6	TRBJ1-1	CASRSTGVETEAFF	TGTGCCAGCAGGTCGACAGGAGTTGAGACTGAAGCTTTCTTT
-	few	12	TRBV2	TRBJ2-7	CASTKQGYEQYF	TGTGCCAGCACAAAACAGGGATACGAGCAGTACTTC
TRBD1	few	14	TRBV5-4	TRBJ1-2	CASSSITGESGYTF	TGTGCCAGCAGCTCTATAACAGGGGAAAGTGGCTACACCTTC
-	-	12	TRBV29-1	TRBJ1-1	CSVVSVMTEAFF	TGCAGCGTTGTGAGTGTCATGACTGAAGCTTTCTTT
TRBD1	-	15	TRBV4-1	TRBJ1-1	CASSLTGGTVTEAFF	TGCGCCAGCAGCCTGACAGGGGGGACAGTCACTGAAGCTTTCTTT
-	few	16	TRBV7-2	TRBJ1-1	CASSLGTGHSNTEAFF	TGTGCCAGCAGCCTAGGAACGGGACATTCGAACACTGAAGCTTTCTTT
-	few	14	TRBV19	TRBJ1-2	CASSLGQTGSGYTF	TGTGCCAGTAGTTTAGGACAGACAGGTTCTGGCTACACCTTC
-	few	12	TRBV19	TRBJ2-5	CASKEGGETQYF	TGTGCCAGTAAGGAGGGAGGAGAGACCCAGTACTTC
-	few	13	TRBV14	TRBJ2-5	CASSPRSTGTQYF	TGTGCCAGCAGCCCTCGGTCAACAGGGACCCAGTACTTC
TRBD2	few	13	TRBV5-4	TRBJ2-7	CASSVEGGYEQYF	TGTGCCAGCAGCGTAGAGGGAGGGTACGAGCAGTACTTC
TRBD1	-	17	TRBV13	TRBJ1-2	CASSLPSGQGKGYGYTF	TGTGCCAGCAGCTTACCATCGGGACAGGGGAAAGGCTATGGCTACACCTTC
-	-	14	TRBV11-2	TRBJ2-5	CASSLRTDQETQYF	TGTGCCAGCAGCTTACGCACAGACCAAGAGACCCAGTACTTC
-	-	13	TRBV5-4	TRBJ1-2	CASRPDNFGGYTF	TGTGCCAGCAGACCTGACAATTTCGGTGGCTACACCTTC